The rows below give T cell receptor beta chains drawn from one sample of a study of Graves' ophthalmopathy and Graves' hyperthyroidism. MiXCR, run by TCRdb on the multiplex PCR reads, gives a single entry per CDR3 protein. Of about 700,000 distinct CDR3 sequences listed, roughly two fifths are singletons. The sequenced sample was peripheral blood. The receptors derive from an adult man with Graves' ophthalmopathy. Each CDR3 is given with its conserved first and last residue. A D gene is named only where the DNA matches it firmly. The listing skips clone size in some rows; elsewhere it reads once, few, many or a size class.

abundance: few
v_gene: TRBV9
d_gene: TRBD1
j_gene: TRBJ2-5
CDR3nt: TGTGCCAGCAGAGGACGCACAGGGGGGAGGGAGACCCAGTACTTC
CDR3aa: CASRGRTGGRETQYF

abundance: -
v_gene: TRBV7-6
d_gene: TRBD1
j_gene: TRBJ2-4
CDR3nt: TGTGCCAGCAGCCCAGGGGGCCGGAACATTCAGTACTTC
CDR3aa: CASSPGGRNIQYF

abundance: -
v_gene: TRBV29-1
d_gene: TRBD1
j_gene: TRBJ1-6
CDR3nt: TGCAGCGCGGGACAGGGGGAAGGTTCACCCCTCCACTTT
CDR3aa: CSAGQGEGSPLHF

abundance: -
v_gene: TRBV20-1
d_gene: -
j_gene: TRBJ1-1
CDR3nt: TGCAGTGCTATCGGGGACACTGAAGCTTTCTTT
CDR3aa: CSAIGDTEAFF

abundance: -
v_gene: TRBV4-3
d_gene: TRBD2
j_gene: TRBJ2-5
CDR3nt: TGCGCCAGCAGCGGGACTAGCGGGGGGACAATCTTAGAGACCCAGTACTTC
CDR3aa: CASSGTSGGTILETQYF

abundance: many
v_gene: TRBV11-2
d_gene: -
j_gene: TRBJ2-7
CDR3nt: TGTGCCAGCAGCTTTAATCCAGGGTACGAGCAGTACTTC
CDR3aa: CASSFNPGYEQYF

abundance: many
v_gene: TRBV10-2
d_gene: -
j_gene: TRBJ1-2
CDR3nt: TGCGCCAGCCAGTTGGATCGGGGCTATGGCTACACCTTC
CDR3aa: CASQLDRGYGYTF

abundance: -
v_gene: TRBV29-1
d_gene: TRBD1
j_gene: TRBJ2-7
CDR3nt: TGCAGCGTTGCGTCGGACAGGGGGCGCGAGCAGTACTTC
CDR3aa: CSVASDRGREQYF

abundance: -
v_gene: TRBV7-8
d_gene: TRBD1
j_gene: TRBJ1-3
CDR3nt: TGTGCCAGCAGCACCGGGACAGCGATCTCTGGAAACACCATATATTTT
CDR3aa: CASSTGTAISGNTIYF

abundance: -
v_gene: TRBV6-2/TRBV6-3
d_gene: -
j_gene: TRBJ2-7
CDR3nt: TGTGCTAGAGATCCGAGGGCCTACGAGCAGTACTTC
CDR3aa: CARDPRAYEQYF

abundance: many
v_gene: TRBV20-1
d_gene: -
j_gene: TRBJ2-7
CDR3nt: TGCAGTGCTAGAGATCACAACGAGCAGTACTTC
CDR3aa: CSARDHNEQYF

abundance: -
v_gene: TRBV4-3
d_gene: -
j_gene: TRBJ1-1
CDR3nt: TGCGCCAGCAGCCAAGATAACCAGGGTCAGCCGAACACTGAAGCTTTCTTT
CDR3aa: CASSQDNQGQPNTEAFF

abundance: many
v_gene: TRBV10-3
d_gene: TRBD1
j_gene: TRBJ1-2
CDR3nt: TGTGCCATCAGTGAGTCGCAGCGGGGGGGACAGGCGGCAGGCTACACCTTC
CDR3aa: CAISESQRGGQAAGYTF

abundance: -
v_gene: TRBV2
d_gene: -
j_gene: TRBJ1-1
CDR3nt: TGTGCCAGCAGTGAATTCCGGGTCCGGGAAGCTCCCTTT
CDR3aa: CASSEFRVREAPF

abundance: few
v_gene: TRBV7-2
d_gene: TRBD1
j_gene: TRBJ1-2
CDR3nt: TGTGCCAGCAGCTTATACAGGGGCCTATCCCCGGAGGGCTACACCTTC
CDR3aa: CASSLYRGLSPEGYTF

abundance: once
v_gene: TRBV2
d_gene: -
j_gene: TRBJ2-6
CDR3nt: TGTGCCAGCAGTGACACAGGGTCTGGGGCCAACGTCCTGACTTTC
CDR3aa: CASSDTGSGANVLTF

abundance: few
v_gene: TRBV25-1
d_gene: -
j_gene: TRBJ2-2
CDR3nt: TGTGCCAGCAGTTACTCTGCCGGCTACCGTCCCTGGGGAGGGGAGCTGTTTTTT
CDR3aa: CASSYSAGYRPWGGELFF

abundance: -
v_gene: TRBV29-1
d_gene: TRBD2
j_gene: TRBJ2-7
CDR3nt: TGCAGCGTATTAGCGGGAACGGCCGGGGAGCTGTACTTC
CDR3aa: CSVLAGTAGELYF

abundance: -
v_gene: TRBV2
d_gene: TRBD2
j_gene: TRBJ2-5
CDR3nt: TGTGCCAGCAGTGAAGCGGGAGGGCCTGCCGAGACCCAGTACTTC
CDR3aa: CASSEAGGPAETQYF

abundance: many
v_gene: TRBV20-1
d_gene: TRBD1
j_gene: TRBJ1-2
CDR3nt: TGCAGTGCTGGGGACAGGTCGAGCTATGGCTACACCTTC
CDR3aa: CSAGDRSSYGYTF

abundance: -
v_gene: TRBV29-1
d_gene: -
j_gene: TRBJ1-2
CDR3nt: TGCAGCGCCGGTGCAGTGTCTAACTATGGCTACACCTTC
CDR3aa: CSAGAVSNYGYTF

abundance: -
v_gene: TRBV20-1
d_gene: -
j_gene: TRBJ1-3
CDR3nt: TGCAGTGCCGAGGGATCAACAGGGACTGGAAACACCATATATTTT
CDR3aa: CSAEGSTGTGNTIYF

abundance: -
v_gene: TRBV29-1
d_gene: -
j_gene: TRBJ1-1
CDR3nt: TGCAGCGTTGAAGTGGGGGGGGGGGCCAGTGCTGAAGCTTTCTTT
CDR3aa: CSVEVGGGASAEAFF

abundance: many
v_gene: TRBV24-1
d_gene: TRBD1
j_gene: TRBJ1-5
CDR3nt: TGTGCCACCAGTGACGGACAGGGGGTCGCTCAGCCCCAGCATTTT
CDR3aa: CATSDGQGVAQPQHF

abundance: many
v_gene: TRBV6-4
d_gene: -
j_gene: TRBJ1-1
CDR3nt: TGTGCCAGCAGGGAAACGAAGAACACTGAAGCTTTCTTT
CDR3aa: CASRETKNTEAFF

abundance: -
v_gene: TRBV29-1
d_gene: -
j_gene: TRBJ2-3
CDR3nt: TGCAGCGTTGAACTGGTGACAGTTCTCTTGAATACGCAGTATTTT
CDR3aa: CSVELVTVLLNTQYF

abundance: few
v_gene: TRBV20-1
d_gene: -
j_gene: TRBJ2-7
CDR3nt: TGCAGTGCTATATCCACTTCCTACGAGCAGTACTTC
CDR3aa: CSAISTSYEQYF

abundance: many
v_gene: TRBV7-6
d_gene: -
j_gene: TRBJ1-4
CDR3nt: TGTGCCAGCAGCCCGGACGAACTTAATGAAAAACTGTTTTTT
CDR3aa: CASSPDELNEKLFF

abundance: many
v_gene: TRBV20-1
d_gene: -
j_gene: TRBJ2-5
CDR3nt: TGCAGTGCTAGAAGCTCAAAAGAGACCCAGTACTTC
CDR3aa: CSARSSKETQYF

abundance: -
v_gene: TRBV18
d_gene: -
j_gene: TRBJ1-5
CDR3nt: TGTGCCAGCTCACCCATTTCGGGGTTCGGCAATCAGCCCCAGCATTTT
CDR3aa: CASSPISGFGNQPQHF

abundance: many
v_gene: TRBV10-2
d_gene: -
j_gene: TRBJ2-6
CDR3nt: TGCGCCAGCAGTGAGTCGAGGCTCTTGGGGGCCAACGTCCTGACTTTC
CDR3aa: CASSESRLLGANVLTF

abundance: -
v_gene: TRBV7-9
d_gene: -
j_gene: TRBJ2-5
CDR3nt: TGTGCCAGCAGCTTAGTTGGAGGCGTCCAAGAGACCCAGTACTTC
CDR3aa: CASSLVGGVQETQYF

abundance: few
v_gene: TRBV12-3/TRBV12-4
d_gene: -
j_gene: TRBJ1-3
CDR3nt: TGTGCCAGCAGATTATCAGGGTCCTCTGGAAACACCATATATTTT
CDR3aa: CASRLSGSSGNTIYF

abundance: -
v_gene: TRBV25-1
d_gene: TRBD1
j_gene: TRBJ1-2
CDR3nt: TGTGCCAGCAGTGCTAGAGCCCCCGGGCAGGGGGCAAACTATGGCTACACCTTC
CDR3aa: CASSARAPGQGANYGYTF

abundance: few
v_gene: TRBV20-1
d_gene: TRBD2
j_gene: TRBJ2-7
CDR3nt: TGCAGTGCTGAGCTAGCGGGAGAGAACGAGCAGTACTTC
CDR3aa: CSAELAGENEQYF

abundance: -
v_gene: TRBV20-1
d_gene: -
j_gene: TRBJ1-2
CDR3nt: TGCAGTGCTAGAGATGGGGGTGACTATGGCTACACCTTC
CDR3aa: CSARDGGDYGYTF

abundance: many
v_gene: TRBV7-9
d_gene: -
j_gene: TRBJ2-7
CDR3nt: TGTGCCAGCAGCCCCATCGGACAGCCCAATGATTACGAGCAGTACTTC
CDR3aa: CASSPIGQPNDYEQYF

abundance: -
v_gene: TRBV5-6
d_gene: TRBD2
j_gene: TRBJ2-3
CDR3nt: TGTGCCAGCAGCTCGCTACTAGCGGGAGCCCTCGATACGCAGTATTTT
CDR3aa: CASSSLLAGALDTQYF

abundance: -
v_gene: TRBV25-1
d_gene: -
j_gene: TRBJ2-2
CDR3nt: TGTGCCAGCACGGGACAGAACACCGGGGAGCTGTTTTTT
CDR3aa: CASTGQNTGELFF